The 10 T cell receptor beta chains in this list originate from one sample, sequenced in a study of blood T cell repertoires in COVID-19. Method: immunoSEQ multiplex PCR; TCRdb's copy keeps in-frame clones and lacks some. This repertoire shows roughly 250,000 clones, roughly 90% found once; its top ten account for approximately 2%. The source material was peripheral blood. The receptor set was obtained from a woman aged 40 to 50 who had recovered from COVID-19.

The chain has TRBV7-9 and TRBJ1-3; 9 bases are a match to TRBD1. The CDR3 loop spans 14 amino acids. Trimming took 5 bases from V and 7 from J; bases not matched to a gene: 6. CDR1 is SEHNR, CDR2 FQNEAQ, per germline (reference sequence). DNA for the CDR3: TGTGCCAGCAGCCCTTGGGACAGGGAGAACACCATATATTTT. Translating gives CASSPWDRENTIYF.

The rearrangement links TRBV5-6 to TRBJ1-1; D unresolved. This CDR3 is 12 amino acids long. Germline loops: CDR1 SGHDT, CDR2 YYEEEE. V lost 0 bases, J lost 7 bases, and 7 bases lay in between. CDR3 in DNA: TGTGCCAGCAGCTTGGCCTGGAGTGAAGCTTTCTTT. Translating gives CASSLAWSEAFF.

The chain uses TRBV6-4 and TRBJ1-5; TRBD1 is a possible D gene (5 bases). V was cut by 4 bases and J by 6 bases, with 10 bases left in between. Germline V lookup: CDR1 MRHNA, CDR2 SNTAGT. The length of the CDR3 is 13 residues. Here the CDR3 reads CASSVVGGQPQHF. CDR3 DNA sequence: TGTGCCAGCAGTGTCGTGGGGGGTCAGCCCCAGCATTTT.

This clone was found once. This chain uses TRBV7-3 with TRBJ1-5, with TRBD1 as a possible D gene (6 bases). The germline gives CDR1 SGHTA, CDR2 FQGTGA. Between the trimmed V and J ends, which lost 0 bases and 5 bases, there was a span of 8 bases. This CDR3 contains 14 residues. This chain's CDR3 is CASSLTGGHQPQHF. CDR3 in DNA: TGTGCCAGCAGCTTAACAGGGGGTCATCAGCCCCAGCATTTT. Using reference TRBV7-3 and TRBJ1-5 for the parts outside the CDR3, the full variable domain is GAGVSQTPSNKVTEKGKYVELRCDPISGHTALYWYRQSLGQGPEFLIYFQGTGAADDSGLPNDRFFAVRPEGSVSTLKIQRTERGDSAVYLCASSLTGGHQPQHFGDGTRLSIL.

The J gene is TRBJ2-2, the V gene TRBV11-2; D remains ambiguous. CDR1 SGHAT and CDR2 FQNNGV come from the germline V gene. V gave up 0 bases and J gave up 7 bases, with 18 bases separating them. The CDR3 has 17 residues. The CDR3 here is CASSLDRTVGRDGELFF. The CDR3 bases are TGTGCCAGCAGCTTAGATCGCACAGTTGGGCGAGACGGGGAGCTGTTTTTT.

CDR3: CASSYSTGGSYPLHF. The CDR3 DNA sequence: TGTGCCAGCAGTTACTCTACAGGGGGCTCCTATCCCCTCCACTTT. This chain joins TRBV6-5 and TRBJ1-6, with 9 bases fitting TRBD1. With V trimmed by 0 bases and J by 13 bases, 7 bases remained unmatched. CDR3 length equals 15 residues. CDR1 and CDR2 from the germline V gene are MNHEY and SVGAGI.

This CDR3 reads CASSPWTVPANYGYTF. Here the CDR3 DNA reads TGTGCCAGCAGTCCCTGGACAGTTCCGGCTAACTATGGCTACACCTTC. V and J are TRBV27 and TRBJ1-2, with D perhaps TRBD1 (6 bases). This CDR3 is built from 16 residues. Trimming shortened V by 5 bases and J by 0 bases, and 16 bases separated the two germline ends. Per the germline V gene, CDR1 is MNHEY and CDR2 is SMNVEV (reference sequence).

V usage is TRBV11-1 and J usage is TRBJ2-7; no clear D. The CDR3 runs to 15 residues. The V gene's germline CDR1 is SGHAT and CDR2 FQDESV (reference sequence). Trimming removed 0 bases at V and 3 bases at J, with 12 bases between. CDR3 residues: CASSLAHSPIYEQYF. The CDR3 DNA is TGTGCCAGCAGCTTAGCGCACAGCCCGATCTACGAGCAGTACTTC.

This clone was found once. J is TRBJ1-6 and V is TRBV19, with D unresolved. The CDR3 contains 13 residues. Germline V gene data show CDR1 as LNHDA and CDR2 as SQIVND (reference sequence). Trimming shortened V by 4 bases and J by 7 bases, and 8 bases separated the two germline ends. The chain's CDR3 is CASSNLLNSPLHF. CDR3 DNA: TGTGCCAGTAGTAATCTGTTAAATTCACCCCTCCACTTT.

V and J are TRBV5-1 and TRBJ1-1; D is possibly TRBD1 (5 bases). Germline V gene sequence: CDR1 SGHRS, CDR2 YFSETQ. This CDR3 contains 14 residues. V was pared by 0 bases and J by 2 bases, with 8 bases between. CDR3 DNA: TGCGCCAGCAGCTTGGACAGGAGTAACACTGAAGCTTTCTTT. Protein sequence: CASSLDRSNTEAFF.